The present T cell receptor beta chain was sequenced within a study of lymphopenia after photon versus proton radiotherapy. Study results and caveats: Better survival with proton therapy was suggested as possible, not demonstrated. After lymphocyte nadir, photon-treated repertoires showed oligoclonal expansion, especially CD8+ Temra. In patients who died, overall survival fell as post-nadir TCR diversity dropped more.

The V and J ends lost 4 bases and 6 bases respectively, with 12 bases between them. This CDR3 has 14 residues. Looked up from germline, CDR1 is MRHNA and CDR2 is SNTAGT. Clones were read by immunoSEQ multiplex PCR, and TCRdb kept only the in-frame ones, dropping some. In the table there are approximately 160,000 clones, 70% to 90% of which are singletons. This clone was counted a single time. Its antigen is unidentified. V is TRBV6-4 and J is TRBJ2-2; unclear D gene. The TCR was taken from a man between 45 and 60 years old with gastric cancer. This material consisted of peripheral blood, taken from a patient treated with photon-based radiotherapy. The CDR3 loop is CASSVGPWAGELFF. DNA of the CDR3: TGTGCCAGCAGTGTAGGTCCGTGGGCCGGGGAGCTGTTTTTT.